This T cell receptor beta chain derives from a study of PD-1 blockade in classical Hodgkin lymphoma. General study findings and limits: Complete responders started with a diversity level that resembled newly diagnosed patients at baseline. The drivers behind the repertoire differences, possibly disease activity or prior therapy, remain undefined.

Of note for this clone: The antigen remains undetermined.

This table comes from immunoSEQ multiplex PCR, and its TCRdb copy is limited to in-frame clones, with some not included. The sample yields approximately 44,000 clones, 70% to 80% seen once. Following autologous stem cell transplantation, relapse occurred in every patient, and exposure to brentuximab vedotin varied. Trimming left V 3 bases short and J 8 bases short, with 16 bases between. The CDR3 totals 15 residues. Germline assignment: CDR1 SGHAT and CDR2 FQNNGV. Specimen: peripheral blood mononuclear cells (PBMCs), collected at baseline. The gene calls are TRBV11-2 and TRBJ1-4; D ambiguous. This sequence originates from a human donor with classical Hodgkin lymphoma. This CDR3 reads CASSFMNLPEEKLFF. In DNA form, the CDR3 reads TGTGCCAGCAGCTTTATGAACCTCCCGGAGGAAAAACTGTTTTTT.